The entry below describes one T cell receptor beta chain. Its antigen is not yet known. No clone much larger than this one lies a single base away; base qualities are absent. TCRdb records Illumina NovaSeq 6000 as the sequencer. cDNA libraries for TCRalpha and TCRbeta were prepared by 5'RACE using constant-segment primers, with sample barcodes and unique molecular identifiers added. RNA was extracted from every sample with Trizol reagent. Amplification of the libraries took two PCR steps, and the second step added a second sample barcode plus Illumina TruSeq adapters. The libraries were sequenced on an Illumina NovaSeq using 2 x 150 bp paired-end reads. Processing in the source paper ran as follows. With migec v1.2.7, reads were demultiplexed and then collapsed into UMI-guided consensus sequences. Using mixcr v2.1.11, UMI consensuses were aligned to TRA and TRB V and J templates and then assembled into clonotypes. Clonotypes were classified as expanded or contracted when called significant by both edgeR and NoisET, with noise models trained on biological replicates. For edgeR calls, the thresholds were a false discovery rate-adjusted p below 0.01 and a log2 fold-change of 1. PCA with hierarchical clustering of max-normalized trajectories of the 1000 most abundant clonotypes was used as exploratory dynamics analysis. Separately sequenced CD4+ and CD8+ repertoires were used to assign a CD4 or CD8 phenotype to each responding clone. TCRdb handled the public reads itself, with Q25 trimming in fastp and clone calling in MiXCR, and kept productive beta chains. Rows are unified per CDR3 protein, each entry keeping the most common DNA and genes. These V and J calls are TCRdb output, not the study's own analysis. This sample is represented by some 130,000 distinct CDR3 sequences; about 17% of them were singletons. The ten largest clones capture over 11% of the sample.

PBMCs were isolated by Ficoll-Paque density gradient centrifugation. According to the germline V gene (reference sequence), CDR1 reads SEHNR and CDR2 reads FQNEAQ. The junction carries 9 bases between V and J, which are trimmed by 1 base and 0 bases respectively. The CDR3 holds 15 amino acids from the cysteine to the phenylalanine. Of all the DNA, just the CDR3 is kept, 45 bases in frame from base 1. The sample is drawn from a study of T-cell memory formation after mild COVID-19 (dated by TCRdb to the early 2020s). Regarding the research as a whole: TCR sequence clusters from the two donors were found to be largely donor specific. Longitudinal TCRalpha and TCRbeta repertoire sequencing tracked T-cell clones expanding and contracting after mild COVID-19 in two donors. The cohort was made up of two young adult volunteers, one female and one male, who were previously healthy. Here is what the overall study found, with its caveats: Contracting CD4+ clones appeared mostly in the CM and EM memory subsets, whereas CD8+ clones were enriched in EMRA. Whether the second-wave clones peaking on day 37 were SARS-CoV-2 specific was not confirmed. Clones that contracted from day 15 to 85 showed balanced CD4/CD8 phenotypes, whereas a second wave of clones that expanded from day 15 to 37 leaned towards CD4+. The detection of some responding clones in pre-infection memory suggests that pre-existing cross-reactive memory T cells joined the SARS-CoV-2 response. The study included only two mild cases, and larger cohorts that include severe cases with pre-infection samples were judged to be necessary.

Input material: PBMCs or a T cell subset sorted from them (not recorded which). The chain uses TRBV7-9 and TRBJ1-2; the D gene assignment is ambiguous. This TCR was recovered from an adult woman who had mild COVID-19 (a few samples of this study predate the infection). The sample titles of this study are shuffled in the database, so cell type and time point are left out; the donor was told from shared clones. The nucleotide sequence is TGTGCCAGCAGCTTAGGATACAGACCTAACTATGGCTACACCTTC. Protein translation: CASSLGYRPNYGYTF.